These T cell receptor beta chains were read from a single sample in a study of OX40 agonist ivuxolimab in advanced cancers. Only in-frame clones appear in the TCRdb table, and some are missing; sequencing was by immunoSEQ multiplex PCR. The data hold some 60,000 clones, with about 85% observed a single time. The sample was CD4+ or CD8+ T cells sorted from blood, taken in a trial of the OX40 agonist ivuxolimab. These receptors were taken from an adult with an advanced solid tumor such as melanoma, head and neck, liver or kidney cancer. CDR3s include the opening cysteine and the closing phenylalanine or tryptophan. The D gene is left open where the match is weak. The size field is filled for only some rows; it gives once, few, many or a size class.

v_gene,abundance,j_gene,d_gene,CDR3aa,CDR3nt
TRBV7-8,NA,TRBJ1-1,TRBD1,CASSLSRWTGLNTEAFF,TGTGCCAGCAGCTTATCTCGTTGGACAGGGCTCAACACTGAAGCTTTCTTT
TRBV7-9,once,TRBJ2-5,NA,CASSLAWGAVGEETQYF,TGTGCCAGCAGCTTAGCGTGGGGAGCAGTTGGGGAAGAGACCCAGTACTTC
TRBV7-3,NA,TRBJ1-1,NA,CASSLMQAMNTEAFF,TGTGCCAGCAGCTTAATGCAGGCTATGAACACTGAAGCTTTCTTT
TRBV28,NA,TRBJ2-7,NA,CASSLGAGVDEQYF,TGTGCCAGCAGTTTAGGGGCAGGGGTGGACGAGCAGTACTTC
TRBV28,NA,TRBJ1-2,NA,CASSFGGGGPYGYTF,TGTGCCAGCAGTTTCGGAGGAGGGGGGCCCTATGGCTACACCTTC
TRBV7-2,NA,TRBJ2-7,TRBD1,CASSERTGNYEQYF,TGTGCCAGCAGCGAGAGGACAGGGAACTACGAGCAGTACTTC
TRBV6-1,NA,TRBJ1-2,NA,CASSHGGGYTF,TGTGCCAGCAGCCACGGAGGGGGCTACACCTTC
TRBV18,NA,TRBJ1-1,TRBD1,CASSRQGFLGTEAFF,TGTGCCAGCTCACGACAGGGCTTTCTGGGCACTGAAGCTTTCTTT
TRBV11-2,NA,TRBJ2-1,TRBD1,CASSIPGQLHNEQFF,TGTGCCAGCAGCATCCCGGGACAGCTACACAATGAGCAGTTCTTC
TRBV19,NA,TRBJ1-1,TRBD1,CASSPIAGGMTEAFF,TGTGCCAGTAGTCCCATCGCAGGGGGCATGACTGAAGCTTTCTTT
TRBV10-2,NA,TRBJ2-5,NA,CASSEFETQYF,TGCGCCAGCAGTGAGTTCGAGACCCAGTACTTC
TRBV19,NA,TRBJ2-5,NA,CASSISPTGLQETQYF,TGTGCCAGTAGTATCTCCCCGACGGGCCTACAAGAGACCCAGTACTTC
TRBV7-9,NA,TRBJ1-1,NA,CASSLGRMNTEAFF,TGTGCCAGCAGCTTAGGACGGATGAACACTGAAGCTTTCTTT
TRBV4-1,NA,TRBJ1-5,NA,CASSQDWTNSGFLPQHF,TGCGCCAGCAGCCAAGATTGGACCAATTCTGGTTTTCTGCCCCAGCATTTT
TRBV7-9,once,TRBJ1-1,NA,CASSLVRLMNTEAFF,TGTGCCAGCAGCTTAGTTCGGCTAATGAACACTGAAGCTTTCTTT
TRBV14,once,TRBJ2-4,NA,CASSQDMRGPAKNIQYF,TGTGCCAGCAGCCAAGATATGCGAGGACCAGCCAAAAACATTCAGTACTTC
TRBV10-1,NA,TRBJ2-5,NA,CASSEQIWAVGPDQETQYF,TGCGCCAGCAGTGAGCAAATATGGGCGGTGGGACCCGACCAAGAGACCCAGTACTTC
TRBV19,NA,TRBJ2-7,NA,CASSTTQWNYEQYF,TGTGCCAGTAGTACGACCCAGTGGAACTACGAGCAGTACTTC
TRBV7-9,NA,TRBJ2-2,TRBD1,CASSLAGRGRDGELFF,TGTGCCAGCAGCTTAGCGGGCAGGGGGCGCGACGGGGAGCTGTTTTTT
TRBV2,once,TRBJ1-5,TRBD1,CASSSNRGDVGQPQHF,TGTGCCAGCAGTTCTAACAGGGGGGATGTGGGACAGCCCCAGCATTTT
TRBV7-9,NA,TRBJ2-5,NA,CASRSGEWTQETQYF,TGTGCCAGCAGATCCGGGGAGTGGACTCAAGAGACCCAGTACTTC
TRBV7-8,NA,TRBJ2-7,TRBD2,CASSGRDYQYEQYF,TGTGCCAGCAGCGGCCGGGACTATCAATACGAGCAGTACTTC
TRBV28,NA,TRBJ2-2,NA,CAIRDRNTGELFF,TGTGCCATTAGGGACCGCAACACCGGGGAGCTGTTTTTT
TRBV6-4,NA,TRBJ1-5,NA,CASSEQVNQPQHF,TGTGCCAGCAGTGAACAGGTCAATCAGCCCCAGCATTTT
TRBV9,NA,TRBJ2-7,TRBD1,CASSVGFPGQGDF,TGTGCCAGCAGCGTAGGATTCCCGGGACAGGGGGACTTC
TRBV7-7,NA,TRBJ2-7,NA,CASSLGQGDEQYF,TGTGCTAGCAGCTTAGGGCAGGGCGACGAGCAGTACTTC
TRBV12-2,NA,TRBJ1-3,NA,CASRLALRGLRSGNTIYF,TGTGCAAGTCGCTTAGCGCTGAGGGGCCTCCGCTCTGGAAACACCATATATTTT
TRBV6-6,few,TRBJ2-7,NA,CASSYSKYEQYF,TGTGCCAGCAGTTACTCGAAGTACGAGCAGTACTTC
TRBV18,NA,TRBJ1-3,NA,CASSPAGVVGNTIYF,TGTGCCAGCTCCCCCGCGGGGGTAGTAGGAAACACCATATATTTT
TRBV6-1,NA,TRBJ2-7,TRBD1,CASSDWTGEEQYF,TGTGCCAGCAGTGACTGGACAGGGGAAGAGCAGTACTTC
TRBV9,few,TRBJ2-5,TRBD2,CASSVGLAGAGRETQYF,TGTGCCAGCAGCGTCGGGCTAGCGGGAGCCGGAAGGGAGACCCAGTACTTC
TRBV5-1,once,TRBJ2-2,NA,CASSLGQRTGELFF,TGCGCCAGCAGCTTGGGACAAAGGACCGGGGAGCTGTTTTTT
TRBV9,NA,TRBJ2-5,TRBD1,CASSVRGQGAFGTQYF,TGTGCCAGCAGCGTCCGGGGACAGGGGGCTTTCGGGACCCAGTACTTC
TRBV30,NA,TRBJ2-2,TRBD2,CAQREKNTGELFF,TGTGCCCAGCGGGAAAAGAACACCGGGGAGCTGTTTTTT
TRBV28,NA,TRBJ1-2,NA,CASSPLWAGDGYTF,TGTGCCAGCAGTCCCCTTTGGGCAGGGGATGGCTACACCTTC
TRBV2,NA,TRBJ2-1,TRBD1,CASSSPGQGNNEQFF,TGTGCCAGCAGTTCACCGGGACAGGGTAACAATGAGCAGTTCTTC
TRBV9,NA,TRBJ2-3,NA,CASSVVGGPRTSTDTQYF,TGTGCCAGCAGCGTAGTCGGAGGGCCCCGAACTAGCACAGATACGCAGTATTTT
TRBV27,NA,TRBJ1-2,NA,CASSPRPNYGYTF,TGTGCCAGCAGTCCCAGACCTAACTATGGCTACACCTTC
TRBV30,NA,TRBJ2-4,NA,CAWSRVAKNIQYF,TGTGCCTGGAGTCGGGTAGCCAAAAACATTCAGTACTTC
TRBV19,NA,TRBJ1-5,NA,CASSISPGELQPQHF,TGTGCCAGTAGTATTTCTCCCGGGGAGTTGCAGCCCCAGCATTTT
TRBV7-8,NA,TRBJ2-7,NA,CASRGAAPAYEQYF,TGTGCCAGCAGAGGGGCAGCCCCTGCGTACGAGCAGTACTTC
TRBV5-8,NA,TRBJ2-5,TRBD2,CASSSTSGAQETQYF,TGTGCCAGCAGCTCGACGAGCGGGGCCCAAGAGACCCAGTACTTC
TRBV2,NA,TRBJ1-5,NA,CASSGSWGGSQPQHF,TGTGCCAGCAGTGGGAGTTGGGGTGGAAGCCAGCCCCAGCATTTT
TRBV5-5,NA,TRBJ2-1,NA,CASSLIGRQNEQFF,TGTGCCAGCAGCTTGATCGGGAGACAAAATGAGCAGTTCTTC
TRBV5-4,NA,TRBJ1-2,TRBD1,CASSLGQGDAYTF,TGTGCCAGCAGCTTGGGACAGGGGGACGCCTACACCTTC
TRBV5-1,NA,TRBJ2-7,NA,CASSLGTVSYEQYF,TGCGCCAGCAGCTTGGGGACAGTCTCCTACGAGCAGTACTTC
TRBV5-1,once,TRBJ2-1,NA,CASSLVLGGHEQFF,TGCGCCAGCAGCTTGGTTTTGGGGGGGCATGAGCAGTTCTTC
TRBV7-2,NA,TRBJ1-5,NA,CASSRGGLEPQHF,TGTGCCAGCAGCCGAGGAGGATTGGAGCCCCAGCATTTT
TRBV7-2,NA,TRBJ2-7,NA,CASSLGLTAQGEQYF,TGTGCCAGCAGCTTAGGCTTGACGGCCCAAGGAGAGCAGTACTTC
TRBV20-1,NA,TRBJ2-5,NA,CSARQETQYF,TGCAGTGCTCGCCAAGAGACCCAGTACTTC